The clone carrying this TCR beta chain was seen at least ten times. An end of the junction differs from the germline gene, which may be a read error. Per germline, CDR1 SGHRS and CDR2 YFSETQ. The CDR3 extends over 14 amino acids. Time point reported: longitudinal time-point 1 (baseline). TCRdb re-called the 5' RACE reads through MiXCR, storing one row per CDR3 protein. The sample has tens of thousands of distinct CDR3 sequences; roughly an eighth are singletons. This entry belongs to a study of neurological immune-mediated disorders. The sample taken for sequencing was PBMCs. The sequence came from a female donor with HTLV-1-associated myelopathy (HAM/TSP). The chain recombines TRBV5-1 with TRBJ2-7; D is ambiguous. CDR3 sequence (DNA): TGTGCCAGCAGCTTAGGCCCTAGCTCCTACGAGCAGTACTTC. It is translated as CASSLGPSSYEQYF. Combining the CDR3 with reference TRBV5-1 and TRBJ2-7 gives the whole variable domain KAGVTQTPRYLIKTRGQQVTLSCSPISGHRSVSWYQQTPGQGLQFLFEYFSETQRNKGNFPGRFSGRQFSNSRSEMNVSTLELGDSALYLCASSLGPSSYEQYFGPGTRLTVT.